This T cell receptor (beta chain) originates from a study of PD-L1 blockade in urothelial cancer. Whole-study results and caveats: Pretreatment TCR clonality in blood, when below the median, was predictive of better survival. Expansion of tumor-associated blood clones at 3 weeks was greater in durable-benefit patients.

This CDR3 region has 17 residues. Germline-derived CDR1 and CDR2 are LNHDA and SQIVND (reference sequence). V lost 3 bases and J lost 0; bases outside the gene matches: 6. As to time point: pretreatment peripheral blood. Individual patients had between 1 and 8 samples, taken pretreatment and on-treatment. Points on this clone: The antigen remains unidentified.

The assay was immunoSEQ multiplex PCR, and TCRdb's table has in-frame clones only and misses some. The sample shows over 45,000 clones, around 84% of them seen only once. The J gene is TRBJ1-4, the V gene TRBV19; 8 positions agree with TRBD1. The origin of this receptor is a man aged 55 to 70 with urothelial cancer. The starting material was PBMCs, obtained around atezolizumab (anti-PD-L1) treatment. CDR3 nucleotide sequence: TGTGCCAGTAGTATTTTTGGACAGGGCCCAACTAATGAAAAACTGTTTTTT. Translated: CASSIFGQGPTNEKLFF.